These 31 T cell receptor beta chains originate from one sample sequenced in a study of T cells in Graves' hyperthyroidism and ophthalmopathy. TCR beta CDR3 sequences were amplified from RNA transcripts. In the first-round RT-PCR of the TCR CDR3, the HTBI primer set was used. In TCRdb, the multiplex PCR reads were re-called with MiXCR into one record per CDR3 protein. This sample has hundreds of thousands of distinct CDR3 sequences, with roughly 20% found just once. The sequenced sample consisted of blood. The receptor source for this set is a man aged 30 to 45 with Graves' ophthalmopathy.

The table lists this clonotype with a few counts. The chain has TRBV19 and TRBJ1-1; D gene ambiguous. The V gene lost 7 bases and the J gene lost 3 bases, with 18 bases spanning the gap. This CDR3 comprises 15 residues. Germline V gene sequence: CDR1 LNHDA, CDR2 SQIVND (reference sequence). CDR3 in amino acids: CASTPFGGKDTEAFF. DNA of the CDR3: TGTGCCAGTACCCCCTTTGGAGGGAAGGACACTGAAGCTTTCTTT.

This chain uses TRBV20-1 with TRBJ1-3; D might be TRBD1 (6 bases). CDR1 is DFQATT, CDR2 SNEGSKA, per germline (reference sequence). The CDR3 length is 14 residues. The germline V and J ends were trimmed by 6 bases and 0 bases, with 12 bases remaining between them. This chain's CDR3 is CSAEGGASGNTIYF. The CDR3 nucleotides are TGCAGTGCGGAAGGGGGGGCCTCTGGAAACACCATATATTTT.

About this clonotype: The final CDR3 position lacks the conserved phenylalanine or tryptophan, pointing to a likely read error. The rearrangement links TRBV29-1 to TRBJ2-1; no firm D call. Germline-derived CDR1 and CDR2 are SQVTM and ANQGSEA. The CDR3 covers 11 residues. Trimming removed 4 bases at V and 5 bases at J, with 6 bases between. CDR3 loop: CSVVWDNEQFS. As DNA, the CDR3 is TGCAGCGTTGTTTGGGACAATGAGCAGTTCTCC.

This clonotype showed up many times. J is TRBJ1-1 and V is TRBV3-1, with D hard to call. The ends were cut back, 1 base at V and 4 bases at J, with 4 bases in the middle. Germline V gene sequence: CDR1 LGHDT, CDR2 YNNKEL (reference sequence). This CDR3 has 12 residues. As DNA, the CDR3 is TGTGCCAGCAGCCAAGGTGGCACTGAAGCTTTCTTT. Translated, it gives CASSQGGTEAFF.

V usage is TRBV28 and J usage is TRBJ1-6; D is uncertain. This CDR3 contains 15 residues. CDR1 and CDR2 from the germline V gene are MDHEN and SYDVKM. Trimming removed 5 bases from V and 3 bases from J, with 11 bases in between. The CDR3 spells CASSPLVGYNSPLHF. CDR3 coding DNA: TGTGCCAGCAGTCCCTTAGTAGGCTATAATTCACCCCTCCACTTT. Using reference TRBV28 and TRBJ1-6 for the parts outside the CDR3, the full variable domain is DVKVTQSSRYLVKRTGEKVFLECVQDMDHENMFWYRQDPGLGLRLIYFSYDVKMKEKGDIPEGYSVSREKKERFSLILESASTNQTSMYLCASSPLVGYNSPLHFGNGTRLTVT.

The chain couples TRBV5-1 to TRBJ1-2; the D is unclear. Germline CDR1 SGHRS, CDR2 YFSETQ. The CDR3 length is 15 residues. The V and J ends lost 2 bases and 5 bases respectively, with 16 bases between them. CDR3 DNA sequence: TGCGCCAGCAGCTTATTCCCCGGGGAAGGATATGGCTACACCTTC. Translated: CASSLFPGEGYGYTF.

This clonotype was seen a handful of times. DNA for the CDR3: TGTGCCAGCAGTTATCCCCAGCGGGAGGGCTACAATGAGCAGTTCTTC. Its translation is CASSYPQREGYNEQFF. The chain combines TRBV6-1 with TRBJ2-1; 10 positions agree with TRBD2. Unmatched junction bases numbered 7, after V lost 5 bases and J lost 3 bases. Germline V gene lookup returns CDR1 MNHNS and CDR2 SASEGT. This CDR3 region has 16 residues.

The chain has TRBV30 and TRBJ1-5, with D possibly being TRBD1 (6 bases). V was cut by 2 bases and J by 6 bases, with 17 bases left in between. This CDR3 is 15 amino acids long. Germline-derived CDR1 and CDR2 are GTSNPN and SVGIG (reference sequence). For the CDR3, the DNA is TGTGCCTGGAGTCTTACGGGGAGGGGGAGTCAGCCCCAGCATTTT. It yields the protein CAWSLTGRGSQPQHF.

The chain couples TRBV12-3 or TRBV12-4 to TRBJ2-3, with unresolved D. The V end was cut by 1 base, the J end by 3 bases, with 8 bases between. The CDR3 contains 14 residues. The CDR3 bases are TGTGCCAGCAGTTTAGTTGGCTTAACAGATACGCAGTATTTT. Its protein product is CASSLVGLTDTQYF.

This clonotype has a count of ten or more. The chain links TRBV28 to TRBJ2-7, with D unresolved. CDR1 is MDHEN, CDR2 SYDVKM, per germline. Trimming shortened V by 5 bases and J by 6 bases, and 14 bases separated the two germline ends. The length of the CDR3 is 13 residues. The chain's CDR3 is CASSELQDLEQYF. Here the CDR3 DNA reads TGTGCCAGCAGTGAGCTTCAGGATCTCGAGCAGTACTTC.

This clonotype occurred a few times. The CDR3 is CKGLLPCSYNEQFF. The CDR3 DNA follows: TGTAAGGGACTACTCCCCTGCTCCTACAATGAGCAGTTCTTC. This sequence joins TRBV3-1 and TRBJ2-1; 7 nucleotides align to TRBD2. This CDR3 has 14 residues. CDR1 is LGHDT and CDR2 is YNNKEL in the germline V gene (reference sequence).

This clonotype was recorded a few times. The chain recombines TRBV20-1 with TRBJ2-3; possibly TRBD2 for D (6 bases). There are 14 residues in the CDR3. The V gene's germline CDR1 is DFQATT and CDR2 SNEGSKA (reference sequence). Trimming removed 0 bases from V and 7 bases from J, with 14 bases in between. The CDR3 region is CSARDLAEWNTQYF. As DNA, the CDR3 is TGCAGTGCTAGAGATTTAGCGGAGTGGAATACGCAGTATTTT.

V and J are TRBV29-1 and TRBJ2-2, with 8 bases that match TRBD2. Losses at the gene ends were 4 bases for V and 5 bases for J; bases not matched to a gene: 6. Per the germline V gene, CDR1 is SQVTM and CDR2 is ANQGSEA. This CDR3 is 14 amino acids long. The chain's CDR3 is CSVGAGASTGELFF. The CDR3 DNA sequence: TGCAGCGTTGGAGCGGGAGCTTCTACCGGGGAGCTGTTTTTT.

Remarks on this clonotype: This could be a read error, since a much larger clone is one nucleotide away. The CDR3 ends on some other residue instead of the conserved phenylalanine or tryptophan, so this is likely a read error. V gene TRBV12-3 or TRBV12-4 combines with J gene TRBJ1-5, with D uncertain. V gave up 3 bases and J gave up 5 bases, with 8 bases separating them. The CDR3 consists of 13 residues. CDR3 sequence reads: CASSFGTDQPQHL. CDR3 nucleotide sequence: TGTGCCAGCAGTTTCGGAACTGATCAGCCCCAGCATCTT.

The CDR3 nucleotides read TGCAGTGCCGAGACAGGGCTCGGCAATCAGCCCCAGCATTTT. This codes for CSAETGLGNQPQHF. The V call is TRBV20-1, the J call TRBJ1-5; 7 nucleotides align to TRBD1. CDR1 is DFQATT, CDR2 SNEGSKA, per germline (reference sequence). The CDR3 covers 14 residues. V was clipped by 6 bases and J by 2 bases; unmatched bases: 7.

V is TRBV5-1 and J is TRBJ1-1, with 10 bases aligning to TRBD1. The V and J ends lost 0 bases and 5 bases, in that order; junction bases with no gene match: 4. The CDR3 is 15 amino acids. Looked up from germline, CDR1 is SGHRS and CDR2 is YFSETQ. The CDR3 coding sequence is TGCGCCAGCAGCTTGGACCCGGGACAGGGGACTGAAGCTTTCTTT. Its protein is CASSLDPGQGTEAFF.

DNA for the CDR3: TGTGCCAGCAGCCAGAGTGGGTGGGGGAACACTGAAGCTTTCTTT. This translates into CASSQSGWGNTEAFF. This chain uses TRBV7-9 with TRBJ1-1, with no clear D. This CDR3 spans 15 amino acids. V was shortened by 5 bases and J by 1 base, with 14 bases between the two germline ends. Germline assignment: CDR1 SEHNR and CDR2 FQNEAQ (reference sequence).

This clonotype was observed a few times. The gene calls are TRBV28 and TRBJ2-3; 9 positions match TRBD1. From germline, CDR1 is MDHEN and CDR2 SYDVKM. V dropped 7 bases and J dropped 3; count of bases not matched to a gene: 8. The CDR3 runs 15 residues. The CDR3 DNA reads as TGTGCCAGCACTCTAGGGACAGGGACTACAGATACGCAGTATTTT. Translating it yields CASTLGTGTTDTQYF.

This clonotype was counted ten times or more. This sequence joins TRBV11-2 and TRBJ2-7, with TRBD1 identical over 8 bases. J was trimmed by 0 bases and V by 5 bases; bases with no gene match: 9. Germline V lookup: CDR1 SGHAT, CDR2 FQNNGV. This CDR3 region has 16 residues. CDR3 residues: CASSNSGQASSYEQYF. In DNA form, the CDR3 reads TGTGCCAGCAGCAACTCGGGACAGGCGAGCTCCTACGAGCAGTACTTC.

This clonotype came up a few times. The chain has TRBV28 and TRBJ1-1, with D possibly being TRBD1 (5 bases). Germline V gives CDR1 MDHEN, CDR2 SYDVKM. Deletions cut 7 bases from V and 0 bases from J, with 9 bases between. This CDR3 has 13 residues. The CDR3 loop reads CASTMGVNTEAFF. Written as DNA, the CDR3 is TGTGCCAGCACCATGGGGGTGAACACTGAAGCTTTCTTT.

This clonotype has at least ten counts. An end of the junction differs from the germline gene, which may be a read error. CDR3 loop: CASSLGTSGSSDTQYF. As DNA, the CDR3 is TGTGCCAGCAGCTTAGGAACTAGCGGGAGTTCAGATACGCAGTATTTT. The genes are TRBV5-1 and TRBJ2-3, with 11 positions matching TRBD2. CDR1 and CDR2 from the germline V gene are SGHRS and YFSETQ. The length of the CDR3 is 16 residues.

This clonotype was recorded a few times. V is TRBV12-3 or TRBV12-4 and J is TRBJ1-1, with D perhaps matching TRBD1 (5 bases). Deletions cut 7 bases from V and 2 bases from J, with 11 bases between. The CDR3 consists of 13 residues. The CDR3 DNA sequence: TGTGCCAGCACCCTGGGACCAAACACTGAAGCTTTCTTT. Protein sequence: CASTLGPNTEAFF.

This clonotype was picked up many times. J is TRBJ1-1 and V is TRBV11-3, with D hard to call. V was shortened by 6 bases and J by 1 base, with 9 bases between the two germline ends. CDR3 size: 13 residues. The germline V gene encodes CDR1 SGHNT and CDR2 YENEEA. The CDR3 DNA follows: TGTGCCAGCAGTTCCCAGCAGAACACTGAAGCTTTCTTT. Its translation is CASSSQQNTEAFF.

J is TRBJ2-7 and V is TRBV12-3 or TRBV12-4; a weak D match, TRBD1 (6 bases). V was pared by 6 bases and J by 2 bases, with 14 bases between. The CDR3 has 14 amino acids. The DNA for the CDR3 is TGTGCCAGCAGCAGGGGACCGGTAACCTACGAGCAGTACTTC. As protein: CASSRGPVTYEQYF.

This clonotype was counted ten times or more. The chain uses TRBV5-1 and TRBJ2-1, with 7 bases that match TRBD1. The CDR3 extends over 14 amino acids. The V segment lost 1 base and the J segment 4 bases; nucleotides outside the gene matches: 2. Germline-derived CDR1 and CDR2 are SGHRS and YFSETQ. CDR3 amino acids: CASSLRQGYNEQFF. The CDR3 nucleotides are TGCGCCAGCAGCTTGAGACAGGGATACAATGAGCAGTTCTTC.

This clonotype was observed a handful of times. The J gene is TRBJ2-7, the V gene TRBV10-3; 8 positions match TRBD2. Germline CDR1 reads ENHRY; CDR2 reads SYGVKD. V trimming: 0 bases; J trimming: 1 base; junction bases outside the gene matches: 8. The CDR3 runs 17 residues. Written as DNA, the CDR3 is TGTGCCATCAGTGAGTCGACTCGGGGCGGGAGGTCCTACGAGCAGTACTTC. This gives the protein CAISESTRGGRSYEQYF.

This clonotype was observed many times. This chain connects TRBV7-2 to TRBJ2-7; maybe TRBD2 (5 bases). The CDR3 totals 12 residues. Trimming removed 1 base at V and 7 bases at J, with 8 bases between. CDR1 and CDR2 (germline): SGHTA, FQGNSA. CDR3 sequence (DNA): TGTGCCAGCAGCTTAGAGCGGCGAGAGCAGTACTTC. Translated, it gives CASSLERREQYF.

The chain is built from TRBV15 and TRBJ1-6; D ambiguous. Germline CDR1 and CDR2: LNHNV and YYDKDF (reference sequence). The CDR3 covers 17 residues. Trimming shortened V by 1 base and J by 10 bases, and 20 bases separated the two germline ends. The CDR3 DNA reads as TGTGCCACCAGCAGAGTAGGGCGTGGGCTCTGGGGATCACCCCTCCACTTT. It yields the protein CATSRVGRGLWGSPLHF.

V usage is TRBV18 and J usage is TRBJ2-3; no definite D call. In germline, CDR1 is KGHSH, CDR2 LQKENI. The CDR3 has 15 residues. V lost 2 bases and J 0 bases, leaving 9 bases between the germline ends. The CDR3 loop is CASSPLDTSTDTQYF. The CDR3 region has the DNA TGTGCCAGCTCACCATTAGACACTAGCACAGATACGCAGTATTTT.

In its sample, this clonotype was seen a few times. V is TRBV11-2 and J is TRBJ1-2; D is possibly TRBD1 (6 bases). The CDR3 extends over 15 amino acids. The V and J ends lost 3 bases and 4 bases respectively, with 15 bases between them. Germline V CDR1 and CDR2: SGHAT, FQNNGV. This chain's CDR3 is CASSFLGGLPYGYTF. CDR3 in DNA: TGTGCCAGCAGCTTTTTGGGGGGGCTACCCTATGGCTACACCTTC.

This sequence joins TRBV7-2 and TRBJ1-6, with D unresolved. CDR3 length equals 13 residues. CDR1 and CDR2 from the germline V gene are SGHTA and FQGNSA. Trimming removed 5 bases at V and 4 bases at J, with 6 bases between. CDR3 sequence reads: CASSDKYNSPLHF. CDR3 sequence (DNA): TGTGCCAGCAGCGACAAGTATAATTCACCCCTCCACTTT.